The present TCR beta chain was sequenced within a study of regulatory T cells in long-lasting Graves disease. Whole-study context: Persistent Graves' disease denoted over 5 years of antithyroid drugs plus positive TSH receptor antibodies. Whole-study results and caveats: Newly diagnosed disease favored TRBV20-1 and TRBJ2-1 over persistent disease. Persistent Graves' patients showed less TCR diversity than newly diagnosed patients showed.

The CDR3 loop spans 15 amino acids. CDR1 SEHNR and CDR2 FQNEAQ come from the germline V gene (reference sequence). The V and J ends lost 1 base and 5 bases respectively, with 15 bases between them. Construction of TCR beta libraries relied on iRepertoire HTBI primers and on Arm-PCR targeting CDR3 regions. TCRdb re-called the multiplex PCR reads through MiXCR, storing one row per CDR3 protein. The sample comprises 450,000 or so distinct CDR3 sequences, around 20% of which are singletons, and approximately 8% rests with the top ten. Comment on this clonotype: Its target is unknown.

Regarding time point: persistent/refractory GD, antithyroid drugs over 5 years with positive TRAb. Extracted RNA from PBMCs served as the source of the TCR library. As collected, the peripheral blood samples measured about 9.6 milliliters each and went into EDTA tubes. The chain recombines TRBV7-9 with TRBJ2-7; D possibly matches TRBD1 or TRBD2 (5 bases each). This clonotype was obtained from a female donor with Graves disease. Sequenced material: peripheral blood mononuclear cells (PBMCs), taken when the disease was refractory, from a patient treated with antithyroid drugs. For the CDR3, the DNA is TGTGCCAGCAGCTTAGTGGGGCTAGCTGCCCACGAGCAGTACTTC. Translating it yields CASSLVGLAAHEQYF.